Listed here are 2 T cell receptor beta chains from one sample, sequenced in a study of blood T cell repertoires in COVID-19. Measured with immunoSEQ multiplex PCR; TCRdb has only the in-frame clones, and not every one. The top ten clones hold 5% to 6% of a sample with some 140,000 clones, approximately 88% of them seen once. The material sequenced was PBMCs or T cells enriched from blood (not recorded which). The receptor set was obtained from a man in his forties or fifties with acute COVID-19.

The CDR3 loop reads CASSHGTYVRETQYF. CDR3 nucleotide sequence: TGTGCCAGCAGTCACGGGACTTACGTTCGGGAGACCCAGTACTTC. J is TRBJ2-5 and V is TRBV11-2; tentative D call: TRBD2 (6 bases). The CDR3 is 15 residues long. V was cut by 6 bases and J by 5 bases, with 19 bases left in between. Germline CDR1 SGHAT, CDR2 FQNNGV.

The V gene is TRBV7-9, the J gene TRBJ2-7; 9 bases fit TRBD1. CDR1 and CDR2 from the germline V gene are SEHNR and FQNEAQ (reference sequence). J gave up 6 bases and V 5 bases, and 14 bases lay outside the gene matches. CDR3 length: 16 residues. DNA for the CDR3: TGTGCCAGCAGCCCGGGAAACTGGGACAGGGTGAGCGAGCAGTACTTC. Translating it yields CASSPGNWDRVSEQYF.